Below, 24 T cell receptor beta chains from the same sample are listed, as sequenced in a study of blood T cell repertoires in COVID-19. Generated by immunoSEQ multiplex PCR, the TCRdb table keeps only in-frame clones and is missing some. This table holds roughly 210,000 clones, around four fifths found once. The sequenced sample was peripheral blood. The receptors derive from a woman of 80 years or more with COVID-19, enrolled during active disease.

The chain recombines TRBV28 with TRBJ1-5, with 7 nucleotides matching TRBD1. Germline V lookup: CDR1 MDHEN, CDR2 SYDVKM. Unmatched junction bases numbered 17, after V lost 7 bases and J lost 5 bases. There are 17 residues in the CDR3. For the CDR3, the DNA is TGTGCCAGCACCCCCGCCGGGGCAGGGGGAACTCATCAGCCCCAGCATTTT. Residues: CASTPAGAGGTHQPQHF.

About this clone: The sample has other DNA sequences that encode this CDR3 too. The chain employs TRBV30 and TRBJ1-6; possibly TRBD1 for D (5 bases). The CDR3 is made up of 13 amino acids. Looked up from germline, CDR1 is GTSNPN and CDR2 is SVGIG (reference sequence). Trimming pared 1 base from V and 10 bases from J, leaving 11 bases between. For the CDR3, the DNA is TGTGCCTGGAGTGGGCAGGGAGGGTCACCCCTCCACTTT. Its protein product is CAWSGQGGSPLHF.

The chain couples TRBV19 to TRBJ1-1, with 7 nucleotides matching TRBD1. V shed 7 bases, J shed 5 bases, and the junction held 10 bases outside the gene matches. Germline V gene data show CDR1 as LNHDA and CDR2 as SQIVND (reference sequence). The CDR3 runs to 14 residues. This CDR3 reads CASITGQLVTEAFF. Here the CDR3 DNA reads TGTGCCAGTATAACGGGACAGTTAGTGACTGAAGCTTTCTTT. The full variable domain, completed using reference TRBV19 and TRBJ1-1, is DGGITQSPKYLFRKEGQNVTLSCEQNLNHDAMYWYRQDPGQGLRLIYYSQIVNDFQKGDIAEGYSVSREKKESFPLTVTSAQKNPTAFYLCASITGQLVTEAFFGQGTRLTVV.

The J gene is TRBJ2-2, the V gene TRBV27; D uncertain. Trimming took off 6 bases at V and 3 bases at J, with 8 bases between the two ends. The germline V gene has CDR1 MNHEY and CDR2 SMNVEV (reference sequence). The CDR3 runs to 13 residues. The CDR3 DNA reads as TGTGCCAGCAGCTATTATCACACCGGGGAGCTGTTTTTT. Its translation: CASSYYHTGELFF.

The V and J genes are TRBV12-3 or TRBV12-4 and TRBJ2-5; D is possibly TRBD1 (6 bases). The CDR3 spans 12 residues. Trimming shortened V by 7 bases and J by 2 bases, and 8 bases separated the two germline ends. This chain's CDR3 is CASNRGQETQYF. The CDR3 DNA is TGTGCCAGCAATAGGGGGCAAGAGACCCAGTACTTC.

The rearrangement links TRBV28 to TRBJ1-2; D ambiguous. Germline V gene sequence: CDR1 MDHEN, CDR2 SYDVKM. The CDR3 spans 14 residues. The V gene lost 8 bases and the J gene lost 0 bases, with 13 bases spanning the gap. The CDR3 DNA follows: TGTGCCAGCGTCTCCTACAGAACTAACTATGGCTACACCTTC. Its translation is CASVSYRTNYGYTF.

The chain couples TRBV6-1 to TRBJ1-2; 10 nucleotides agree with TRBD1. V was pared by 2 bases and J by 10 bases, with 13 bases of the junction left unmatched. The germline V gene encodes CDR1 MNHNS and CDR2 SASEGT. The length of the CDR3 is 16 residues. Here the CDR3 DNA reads TGTGCCAGCAGTGAACAGCCACCGGGACAGGGGAAAACCTACACCTTC. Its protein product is CASSEQPPGQGKTYTF.

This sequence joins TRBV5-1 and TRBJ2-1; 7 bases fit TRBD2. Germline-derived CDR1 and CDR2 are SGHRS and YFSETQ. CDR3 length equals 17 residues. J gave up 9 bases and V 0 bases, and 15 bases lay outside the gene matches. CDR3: CASSLADLAAPFGEQFF. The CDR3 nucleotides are TGCGCCAGCAGCTTGGCCGATCTAGCGGCGCCTTTTGGTGAGCAGTTCTTC.

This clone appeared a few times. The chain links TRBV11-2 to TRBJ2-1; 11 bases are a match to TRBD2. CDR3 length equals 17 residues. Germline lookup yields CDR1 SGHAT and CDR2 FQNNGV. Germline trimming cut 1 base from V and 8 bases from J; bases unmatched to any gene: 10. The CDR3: CASSLALPSGGSDEQFF. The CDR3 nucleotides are TGTGCCAGCAGCTTAGCCCTGCCTAGCGGGGGGTCCGATGAGCAGTTCTTC.

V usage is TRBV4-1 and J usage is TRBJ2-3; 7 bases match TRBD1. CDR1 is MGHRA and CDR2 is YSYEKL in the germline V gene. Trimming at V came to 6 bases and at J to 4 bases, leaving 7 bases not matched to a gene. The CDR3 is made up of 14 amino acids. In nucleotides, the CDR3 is TGCGCCAGCAGGCTATCAGGGACAGCAGATACGCAGTATTTT. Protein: CASRLSGTADTQYF.

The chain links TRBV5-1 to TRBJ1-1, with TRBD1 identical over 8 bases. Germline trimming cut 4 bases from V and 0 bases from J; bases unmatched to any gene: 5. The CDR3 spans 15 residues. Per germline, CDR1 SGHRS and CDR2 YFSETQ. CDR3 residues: CASSVTGAMNTEAFF. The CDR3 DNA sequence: TGCGCCAGCAGCGTGACAGGGGCGATGAACACTGAAGCTTTCTTT.

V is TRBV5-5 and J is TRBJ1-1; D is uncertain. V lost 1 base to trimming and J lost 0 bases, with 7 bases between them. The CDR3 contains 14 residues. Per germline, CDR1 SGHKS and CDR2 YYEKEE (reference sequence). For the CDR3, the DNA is TGTGCCAGCAGCTTGACCCCAGTGAACACTGAAGCTTTCTTT. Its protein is CASSLTPVNTEAFF. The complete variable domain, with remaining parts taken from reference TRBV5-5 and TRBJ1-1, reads DAGVTQSPTHLIKTRGQQVTLRCSPISGHKSVSWYQQVLGQGPQFIFQYYEKEERGRGNFPDRFSARQFPNYSSELNVNALLLGDSALYLCASSLTPVNTEAFFGQGTRLTVV.

The CDR3 sequence: CASSGAGGGEQYF. Written as DNA, the CDR3 is TGCGCCAGCAGCGGGGCGGGGGGAGGCGAGCAGTACTTC. The chain joins TRBV5-1 to TRBJ2-7; the match to TRBD2 covers 8 bases. V was pared by 4 bases and J by 6 bases, with 6 bases of the junction left unmatched. The CDR3 extends over 13 amino acids. The V gene's germline CDR1 is SGHRS and CDR2 YFSETQ. The complete variable domain, with remaining parts taken from reference TRBV5-1 and TRBJ2-7, reads KAGVTQTPRYLIKTRGQQVTLSCSPISGHRSVSWYQQTPGQGLQFLFEYFSETQRNKGNFPGRFSGRQFSNSRSEMNVSTLELGDSALYLCASSGAGGGEQYFGPGTRLTVT.

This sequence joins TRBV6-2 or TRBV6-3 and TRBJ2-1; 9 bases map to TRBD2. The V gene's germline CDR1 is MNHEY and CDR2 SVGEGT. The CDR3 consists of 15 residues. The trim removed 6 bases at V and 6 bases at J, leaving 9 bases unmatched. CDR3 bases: TGTGCCAGCAGCCAGAGCGGGGGGTTTGCCAATGAGCAGTTCTTC. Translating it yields CASSQSGGFANEQFF.

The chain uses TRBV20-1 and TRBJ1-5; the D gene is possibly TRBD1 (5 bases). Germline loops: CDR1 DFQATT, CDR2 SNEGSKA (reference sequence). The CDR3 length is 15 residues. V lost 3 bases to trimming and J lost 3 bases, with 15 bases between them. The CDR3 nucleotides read TGCAGTGCTAGTCGGGCAGGGCTCTTCAATCAGCCCCAGCATTTT. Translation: CSASRAGLFNQPQHF.

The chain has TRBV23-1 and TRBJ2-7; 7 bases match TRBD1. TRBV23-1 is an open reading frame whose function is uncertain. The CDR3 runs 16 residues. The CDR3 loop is CVRTTSTGELRMEQYV. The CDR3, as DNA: TGCGTACGAACCACCTCTACAGGGGAATTACGAATGGAGCAGTACGTC.

CDR3 amino acids: CASSIDPFSYGYTF. In DNA form, the CDR3 reads TGTGCCAGTAGTATAGATCCGTTTTCCTATGGCTACACCTTC. This chain joins TRBV19 and TRBJ1-2; unclear D gene. Germline CDR1 LNHDA, CDR2 SQIVND (reference sequence). This CDR3 region has 14 residues. The V end was cut by 0 bases, the J end by 4 bases, with 9 bases between.

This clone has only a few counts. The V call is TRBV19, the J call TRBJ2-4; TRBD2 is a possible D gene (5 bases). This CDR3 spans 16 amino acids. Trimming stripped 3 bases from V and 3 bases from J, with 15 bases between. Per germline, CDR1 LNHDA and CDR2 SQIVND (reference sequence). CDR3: CASSMSGELGKNIQYF. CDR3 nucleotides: TGTGCCAGTAGTATGTCAGGTGAACTAGGCAAAAACATTCAGTACTTC.

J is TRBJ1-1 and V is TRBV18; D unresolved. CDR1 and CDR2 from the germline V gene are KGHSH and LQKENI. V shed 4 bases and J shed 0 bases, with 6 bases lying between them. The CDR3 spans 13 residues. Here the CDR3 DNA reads TGTGCCAGCTCACTTCAGTTGAACACTGAAGCTTTCTTT. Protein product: CASSLQLNTEAFF. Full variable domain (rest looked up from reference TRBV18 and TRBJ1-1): NAGVMQNPRHLVRRRGQEARLRCSPMKGHSHVYWYRQLPEEGLKFMVYLQKENIIDESGMPKERFSAEFPKEGPSILRIQQVVRGDSAAYFCASSLQLNTEAFFGQGTRLTVV.

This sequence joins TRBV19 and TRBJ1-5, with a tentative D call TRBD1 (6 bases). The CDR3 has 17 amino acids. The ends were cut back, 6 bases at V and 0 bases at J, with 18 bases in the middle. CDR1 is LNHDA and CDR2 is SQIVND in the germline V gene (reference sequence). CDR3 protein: CASSVEQGSYSNQPQHF. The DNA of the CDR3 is TGTGCCAGTAGCGTGGAACAGGGTTCTTATAGCAATCAGCCCCAGCATTTT.

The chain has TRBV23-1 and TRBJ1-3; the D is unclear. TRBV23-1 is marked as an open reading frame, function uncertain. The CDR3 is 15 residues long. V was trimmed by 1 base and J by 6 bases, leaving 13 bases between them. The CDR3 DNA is TGCGCCAGCAGTCAATGGAGAAAGGCCCAAAACACCATATATTTT. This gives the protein CASSQWRKAQNTIYF.

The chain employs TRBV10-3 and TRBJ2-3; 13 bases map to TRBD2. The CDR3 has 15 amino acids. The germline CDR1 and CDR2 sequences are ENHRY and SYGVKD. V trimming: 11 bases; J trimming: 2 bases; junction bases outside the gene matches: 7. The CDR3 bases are TGTGCCGCCTCGACTAGCGGGGGGCTCACAGATACGCAGTATTTT. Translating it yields CAASTSGGLTDTQYF.

CDR3 protein: CSASRIWTGEKTEAFF. In DNA form, the CDR3 reads TGCAGTGCTAGTCGGATCTGGACAGGAGAGAAAACTGAAGCTTTCTTT. The chain links TRBV20-1 to TRBJ1-1; the match to TRBD1 covers 7 bases. The V and J ends lost 3 bases and 5 bases, in that order; junction bases with no gene match: 15. The CDR3 totals 16 residues. The germline V gene has CDR1 DFQATT and CDR2 SNEGSKA (reference sequence).

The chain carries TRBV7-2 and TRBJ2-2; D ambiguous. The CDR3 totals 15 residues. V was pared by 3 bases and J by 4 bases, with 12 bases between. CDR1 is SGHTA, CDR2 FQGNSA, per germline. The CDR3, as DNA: TGTGCCAGCAGCTTCACTACCGTATCCACCGGGGAGCTGTTTTTT. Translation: CASSFTTVSTGELFF. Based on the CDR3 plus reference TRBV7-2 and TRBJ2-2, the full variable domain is GAGVSQSPSNKVTEKGKDVELRCDPISGHTALYWYRQSLGQGLEFLIYFQGNSAPDKSGLPSDRFSAERTGGSVSTLTIQRTQQEDSAVYLCASSFTTVSTGELFFGEGSRLTVL.